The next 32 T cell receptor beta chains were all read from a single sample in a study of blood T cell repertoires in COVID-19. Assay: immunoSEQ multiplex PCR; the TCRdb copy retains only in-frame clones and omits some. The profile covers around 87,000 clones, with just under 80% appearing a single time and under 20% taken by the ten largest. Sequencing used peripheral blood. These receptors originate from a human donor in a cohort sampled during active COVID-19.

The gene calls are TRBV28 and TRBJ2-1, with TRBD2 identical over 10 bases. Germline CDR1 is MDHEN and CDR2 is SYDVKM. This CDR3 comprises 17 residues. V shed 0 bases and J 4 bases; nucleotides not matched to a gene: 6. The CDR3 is CASSLWPLAGDYNEQFF. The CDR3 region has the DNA TGTGCCAGCAGTTTATGGCCGCTAGCGGGGGATTACAATGAGCAGTTCTTC.

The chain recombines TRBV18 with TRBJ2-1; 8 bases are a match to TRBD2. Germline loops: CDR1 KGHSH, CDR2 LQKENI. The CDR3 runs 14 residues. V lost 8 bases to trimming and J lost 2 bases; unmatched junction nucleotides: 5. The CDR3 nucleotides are TGTGCCAGCAAACTAGCGGCCCCCTACAATGAGCAGTTCTTC. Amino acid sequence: CASKLAAPYNEQFF.

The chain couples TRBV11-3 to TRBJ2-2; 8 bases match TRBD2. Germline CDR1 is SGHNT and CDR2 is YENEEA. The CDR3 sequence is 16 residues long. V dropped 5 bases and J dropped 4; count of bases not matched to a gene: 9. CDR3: CASSPGGSGGTGELFF. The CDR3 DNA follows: TGTGCCAGCAGCCCCGGTGGGAGCGGGGGCACCGGGGAGCTGTTTTTT.

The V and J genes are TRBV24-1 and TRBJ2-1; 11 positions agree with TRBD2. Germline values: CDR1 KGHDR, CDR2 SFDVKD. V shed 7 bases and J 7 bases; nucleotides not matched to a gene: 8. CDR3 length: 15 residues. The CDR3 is CATSDGTSGINEQFF. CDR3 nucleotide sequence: TGTGCCACCAGCGACGGGACTAGCGGTATAAATGAGCAGTTCTTC.

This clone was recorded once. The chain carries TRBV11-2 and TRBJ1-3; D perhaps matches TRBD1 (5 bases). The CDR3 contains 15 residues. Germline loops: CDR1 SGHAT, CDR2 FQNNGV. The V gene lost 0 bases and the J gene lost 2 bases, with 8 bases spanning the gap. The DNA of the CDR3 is TGTGCCAGCAGCTTAGATACAGGCCCTGGAAACACCATATATTTT. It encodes CASSLDTGPGNTIYF.

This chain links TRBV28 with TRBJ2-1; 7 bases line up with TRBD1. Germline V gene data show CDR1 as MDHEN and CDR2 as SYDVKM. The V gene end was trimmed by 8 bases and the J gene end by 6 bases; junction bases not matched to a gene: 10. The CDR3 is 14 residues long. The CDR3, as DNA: TGTGCCAGCGGCAGACAGGGTGGGGCCAATGAGCAGTTCTTC. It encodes CASGRQGGANEQFF.

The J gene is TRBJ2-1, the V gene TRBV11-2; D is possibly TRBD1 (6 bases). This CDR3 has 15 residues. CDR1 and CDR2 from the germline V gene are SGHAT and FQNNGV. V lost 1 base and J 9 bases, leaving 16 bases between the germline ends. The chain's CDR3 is CASSLVGNRAGEQFF. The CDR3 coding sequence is TGTGCCAGCAGCTTAGTGGGAAACAGGGCTGGTGAGCAGTTCTTC.

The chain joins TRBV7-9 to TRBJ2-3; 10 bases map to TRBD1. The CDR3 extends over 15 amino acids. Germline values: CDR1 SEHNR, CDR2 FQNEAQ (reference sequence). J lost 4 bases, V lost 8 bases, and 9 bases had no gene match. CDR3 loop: CASSKTGGSADTQYF. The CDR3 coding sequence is TGTGCCAGCTCAAAGACAGGGGGCTCTGCAGATACGCAGTATTTT. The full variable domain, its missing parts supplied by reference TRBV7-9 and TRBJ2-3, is DTGVSQNPRHKITKRGQNVTFRCDPISEHNRLYWYRQTLGQGPEFLTYFQNEAQLEKSRLLSDRFSAERPKGSFSTLEIQRTEQGDSAMYLCASSKTGGSADTQYFGPGTRLTVL.

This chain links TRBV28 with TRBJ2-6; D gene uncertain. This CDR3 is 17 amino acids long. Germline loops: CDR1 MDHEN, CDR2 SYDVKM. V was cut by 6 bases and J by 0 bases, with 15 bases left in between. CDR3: CASSETVVPSGANVLTF. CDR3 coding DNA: TGTGCCAGCAGCGAGACTGTGGTTCCCTCTGGGGCCAACGTCCTGACTTTC.

CDR3 sequence: CASRDREYEAFF. CDR3 in DNA: TGTGCCAGCAGGGACAGGGAATATGAAGCTTTCTTT. The rearrangement joins TRBV6-5 to TRBJ1-1, with 8 bases identical to TRBD1. CDR1 and CDR2 from the germline V gene are MNHEY and SVGAGI. The CDR3 spans 12 residues. The junction had 4 bases not matched to a gene; V was cut back by 6 bases and J by 7 bases.

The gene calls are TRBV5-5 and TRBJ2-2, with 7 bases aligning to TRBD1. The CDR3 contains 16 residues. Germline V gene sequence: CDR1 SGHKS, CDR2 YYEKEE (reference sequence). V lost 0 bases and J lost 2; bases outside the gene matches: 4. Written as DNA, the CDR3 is TGTGCCAGCAGCTTGGTACAGGGGAGAAACACCGGGGAGCTGTTTTTT. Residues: CASSLVQGRNTGELFF.

The CDR3 here is CASSIPDRERYEQYF. The CDR3 bases are TGCGCCAGCAGCATCCCGGACAGGGAACGCTACGAGCAGTACTTC. The chain carries TRBV5-1 and TRBJ2-7; 8 bases map to TRBD1. Germline CDR1 is SGHRS and CDR2 is YFSETQ. Trimming at V came to 4 bases and at J to 3 bases, leaving 9 bases not matched to a gene. There are 15 residues in the CDR3.

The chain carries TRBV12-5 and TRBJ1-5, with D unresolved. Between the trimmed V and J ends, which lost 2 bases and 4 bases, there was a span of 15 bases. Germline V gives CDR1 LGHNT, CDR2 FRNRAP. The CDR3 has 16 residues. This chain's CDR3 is CASGLPHGRLNQPQHF. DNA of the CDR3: TGTGCTAGTGGTTTGCCCCATGGCAGGCTAAATCAGCCCCAGCATTTT. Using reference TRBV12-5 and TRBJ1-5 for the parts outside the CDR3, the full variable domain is DARVTQTPRHKVTEMGQEVTMRCQPILGHNTVFWYRQTMMQGLELLAYFRNRAPLDDSGMPKDRFSAEMPDATLATLKIQPSEPRDSAVYFCASGLPHGRLNQPQHFGDGTRLSIL.

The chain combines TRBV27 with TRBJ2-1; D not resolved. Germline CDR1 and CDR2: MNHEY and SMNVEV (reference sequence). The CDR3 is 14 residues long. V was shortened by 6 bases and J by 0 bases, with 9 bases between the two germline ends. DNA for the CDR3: TGTGCCAGCAGACTATCCGTCTCCTACAATGAGCAGTTCTTC. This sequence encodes CASRLSVSYNEQFF.

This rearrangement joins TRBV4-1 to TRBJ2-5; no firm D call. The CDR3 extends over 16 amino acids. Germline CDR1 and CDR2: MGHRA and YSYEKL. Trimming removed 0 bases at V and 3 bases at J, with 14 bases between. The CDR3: CASSQDRETEEETQYF. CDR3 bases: TGCGCCAGCAGCCAAGATCGCGAGACTGAAGAAGAGACCCAGTACTTC.

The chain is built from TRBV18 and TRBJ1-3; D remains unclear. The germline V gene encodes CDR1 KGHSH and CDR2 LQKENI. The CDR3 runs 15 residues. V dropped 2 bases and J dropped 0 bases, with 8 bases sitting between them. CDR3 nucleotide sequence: TGTGCCAGCTCACCAAAGGCAGGCTCTGGAAACACCATATATTTT. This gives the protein CASSPKAGSGNTIYF.

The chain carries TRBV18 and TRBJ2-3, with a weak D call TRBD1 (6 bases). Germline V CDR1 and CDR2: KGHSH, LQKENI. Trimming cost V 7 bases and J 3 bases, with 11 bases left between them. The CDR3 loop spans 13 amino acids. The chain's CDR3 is CASFQGRTDTQYF. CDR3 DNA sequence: TGTGCCAGCTTTCAGGGGCGGACAGATACGCAGTATTTT.

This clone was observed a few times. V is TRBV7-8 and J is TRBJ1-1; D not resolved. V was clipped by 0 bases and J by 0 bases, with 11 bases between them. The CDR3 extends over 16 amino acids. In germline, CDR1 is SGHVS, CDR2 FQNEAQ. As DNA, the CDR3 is TGTGCCAGCAGCTTAGCGCGGATCCCCATGAACACTGAAGCTTTCTTT. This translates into CASSLARIPMNTEAFF. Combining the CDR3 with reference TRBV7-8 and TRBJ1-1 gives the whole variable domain GAGVSQSPRYKVAKRGQDVALRCDPISGHVSLFWYQQALGQGPEFLTYFQNEAQLDKSGLPSDRFFAERPEGSVSTLKIQRTQQEDSAVYLCASSLARIPMNTEAFFGQGTRLTVV.

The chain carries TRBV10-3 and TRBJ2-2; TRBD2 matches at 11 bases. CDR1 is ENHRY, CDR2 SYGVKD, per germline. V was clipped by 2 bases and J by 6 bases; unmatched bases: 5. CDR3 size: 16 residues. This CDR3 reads CAISEALAGAAGELFF. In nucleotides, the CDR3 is TGTGCCATCAGTGAGGCACTAGCGGGAGCCGCCGGGGAGCTGTTTTTT.

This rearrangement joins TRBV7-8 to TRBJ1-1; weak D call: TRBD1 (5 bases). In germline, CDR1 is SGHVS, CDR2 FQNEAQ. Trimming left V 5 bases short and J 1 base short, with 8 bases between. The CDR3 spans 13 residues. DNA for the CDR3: TGTGCCAGCAGCACCCAGGGGAACACTGAAGCTTTCTTT. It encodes CASSTQGNTEAFF.

CDR3 region: CASSLGRGPSSGANVLTF. CDR3 nucleotide sequence: TGTGCCAGCAGCTTAGGGCGGGGCCCAAGCTCTGGGGCCAACGTCCTGACTTTC. The chain employs TRBV7-9 and TRBJ2-6; perhaps TRBD2 as D (6 bases). CDR3 length equals 18 residues. V shed 1 base and J shed 0 bases, with 13 bases lying between them. Germline CDR1 SEHNR, CDR2 FQNEAQ (reference sequence).

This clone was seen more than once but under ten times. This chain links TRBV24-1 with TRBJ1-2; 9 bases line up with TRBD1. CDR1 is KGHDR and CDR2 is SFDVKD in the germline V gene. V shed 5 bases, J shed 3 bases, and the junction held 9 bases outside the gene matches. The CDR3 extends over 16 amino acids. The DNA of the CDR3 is TGTGCCACCAGTGTCGGGACAGGGTCCGGGGACTATGGCTACACCTTC. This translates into CATSVGTGSGDYGYTF.

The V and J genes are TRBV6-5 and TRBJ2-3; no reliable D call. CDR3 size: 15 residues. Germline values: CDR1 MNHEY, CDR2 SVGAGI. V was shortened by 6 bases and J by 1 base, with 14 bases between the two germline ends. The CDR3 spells CASRRNFRGTDTQYF. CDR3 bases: TGTGCCAGCAGGCGAAATTTCCGAGGCACAGATACGCAGTATTTT.

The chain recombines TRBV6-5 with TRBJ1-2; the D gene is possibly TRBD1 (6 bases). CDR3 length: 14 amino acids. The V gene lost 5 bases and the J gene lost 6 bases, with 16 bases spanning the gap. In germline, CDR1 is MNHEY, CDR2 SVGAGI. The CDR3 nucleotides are TGTGCCAGCAGTCCCCGTGACAGGTCCAATGGCTACACCTTC. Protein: CASSPRDRSNGYTF.

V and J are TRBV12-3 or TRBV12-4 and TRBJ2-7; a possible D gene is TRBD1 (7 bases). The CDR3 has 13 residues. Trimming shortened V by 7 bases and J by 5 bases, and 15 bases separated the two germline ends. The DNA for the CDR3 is TGTGCCAGCACCTACAGGGGAGGCGACGAGCAGTACTTC. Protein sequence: CASTYRGGDEQYF.

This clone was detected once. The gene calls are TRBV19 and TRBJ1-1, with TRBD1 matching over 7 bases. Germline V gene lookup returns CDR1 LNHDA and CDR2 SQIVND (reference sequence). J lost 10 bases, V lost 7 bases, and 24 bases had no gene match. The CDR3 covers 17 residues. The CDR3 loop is CASTPPRLDRESSAAFF. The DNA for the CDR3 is TGTGCCAGTACCCCGCCGAGATTAGACAGGGAGTCGTCTGCAGCTTTCTTT.

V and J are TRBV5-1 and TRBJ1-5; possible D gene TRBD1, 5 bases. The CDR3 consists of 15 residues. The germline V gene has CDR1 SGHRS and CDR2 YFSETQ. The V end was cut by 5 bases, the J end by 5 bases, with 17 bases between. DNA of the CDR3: TGCGCCAGCAGACGGGGCCCGGGGGAGGATCAGCCCCAGCATTTT. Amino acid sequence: CASRRGPGEDQPQHF.

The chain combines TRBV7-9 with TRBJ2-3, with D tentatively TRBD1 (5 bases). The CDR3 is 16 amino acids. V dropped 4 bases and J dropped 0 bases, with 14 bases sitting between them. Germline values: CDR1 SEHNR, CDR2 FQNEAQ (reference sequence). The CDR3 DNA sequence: TGTGCCAGCAGCTCCGAAATAGGGGTGAGCACAGATACGCAGTATTTT. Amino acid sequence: CASSSEIGVSTDTQYF.

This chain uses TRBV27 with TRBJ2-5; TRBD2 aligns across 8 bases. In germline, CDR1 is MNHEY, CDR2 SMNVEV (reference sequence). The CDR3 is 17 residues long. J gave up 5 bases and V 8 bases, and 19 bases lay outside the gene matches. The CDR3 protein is CASAGRSLAGRAETQYF. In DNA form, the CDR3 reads TGTGCCAGCGCCGGAAGGTCCTTAGCGGGACGGGCGGAGACCCAGTACTTC.

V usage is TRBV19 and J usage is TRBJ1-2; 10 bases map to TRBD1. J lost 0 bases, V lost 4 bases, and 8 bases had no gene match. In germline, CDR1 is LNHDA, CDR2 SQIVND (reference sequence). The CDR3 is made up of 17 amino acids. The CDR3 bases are TGTGCCAGTAGTACAACGGACAGGGGGAGACCTAACTATGGCTACACCTTC. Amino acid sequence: CASSTTDRGRPNYGYTF.

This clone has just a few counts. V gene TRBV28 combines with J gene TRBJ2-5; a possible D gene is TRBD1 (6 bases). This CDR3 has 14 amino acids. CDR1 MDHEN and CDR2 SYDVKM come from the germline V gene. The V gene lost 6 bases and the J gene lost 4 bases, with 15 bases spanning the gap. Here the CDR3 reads CASREQGPGETQYF. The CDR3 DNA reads TGTGCCAGCAGAGAGCAGGGGCCTGGAGAGACCCAGTACTTC.

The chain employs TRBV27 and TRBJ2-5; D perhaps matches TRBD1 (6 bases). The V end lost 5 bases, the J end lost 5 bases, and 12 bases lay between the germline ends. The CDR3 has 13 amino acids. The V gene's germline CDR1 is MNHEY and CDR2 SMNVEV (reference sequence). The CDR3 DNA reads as TGTGCCAGCAGTATGGGGGCTTGGGAGACCCAGTACTTC. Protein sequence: CASSMGAWETQYF.